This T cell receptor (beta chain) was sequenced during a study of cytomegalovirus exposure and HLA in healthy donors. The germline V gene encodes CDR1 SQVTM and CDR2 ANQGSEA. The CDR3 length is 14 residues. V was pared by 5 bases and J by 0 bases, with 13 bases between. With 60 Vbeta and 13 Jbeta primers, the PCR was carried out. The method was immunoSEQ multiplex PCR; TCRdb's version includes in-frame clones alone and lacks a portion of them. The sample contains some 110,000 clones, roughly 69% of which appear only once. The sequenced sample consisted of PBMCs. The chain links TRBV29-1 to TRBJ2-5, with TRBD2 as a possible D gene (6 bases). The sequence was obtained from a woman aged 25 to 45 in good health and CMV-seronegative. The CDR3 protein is CSVIRGNYQETQYF. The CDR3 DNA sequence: TGCAGCGTTATTCGCGGGAACTACCAAGAGACCCAGTACTTC.